This TCR beta chain was captured by sequencing in a study of shared clonotypes between healthy human individuals. Study-level information: Per donor, CD8 memory used one plate, CD8 naive used two, CD4 memory used three and CD4 naive used three.

V lost 4 bases and J lost 9; bases outside the gene matches: 7. The germline CDR1 and CDR2 sequences are SGDLS and YYNGEE. The CDR3 has 14 amino acids. Here immunoSEQ multiplex PCR was the method, and the copy in TCRdb shows in-frame clones only, minus some. The data hold hundreds of thousands of clones, with 90% to 96% observed a single time. Comments on this clone: Its antigen is currently unknown.

Notes on the study in general: Sampling used blood alone; tissue repertoires probably differ.

This clonotype was obtained from a woman in her twenties or thirties in good health. The sequenced material came from naive CD4+ T cells sorted from blood. Noted subset: CD45RA+ positively selected. V usage is TRBV9 and J usage is TRBJ1-6, with 7 nucleotides matching TRBD1. In DNA, the CDR3 is TGTGCCAGCAGCTTACGACAGGGCGGTTCACCCCTCCACTTT. Its protein is CASSLRQGGSPLHF.